This TCR beta chain was documented in a study of PD-1 blockade in classical Hodgkin lymphoma. Study-wide results and caveats: Baseline TCR diversity was reportedly lower in newly diagnosed patients than in healthy donors. It was reported as lower still in relapsed/refractory patients. The origin of the repertoire differences remains undefined, with disease activity or prior therapy as possible causes.

The time point: newly diagnosed, previously untreated cHL patient sample. The study compared against PBMCs from newly diagnosed, untreated classical Hodgkin lymphoma. The ends were cut back, 2 bases at V and 1 base at J, with 8 bases in the middle. Germline V lookup: CDR1 ENHRY, CDR2 SYGVKD. The CDR3 is 14 amino acids. Data came from immunoSEQ multiplex PCR; TCRdb stores just in-frame clones and leaves some out. The data show 20,000 to 25,000 clones, 90% to 95% seen once. Worth noting for this clone: Its antigen is unknown.

The receptor was isolated from a human donor with classical Hodgkin lymphoma. The chain employs TRBV10-3 and TRBJ2-5; tentatively, D is TRBD1 (5 bases). Material for sequencing was peripheral blood mononuclear cells (PBMCs). The CDR3 is CAISEAGPQETQYF. CDR3 DNA sequence: TGTGCCATCAGTGAGGCAGGGCCCCAAGAGACCCAGTACTTC.